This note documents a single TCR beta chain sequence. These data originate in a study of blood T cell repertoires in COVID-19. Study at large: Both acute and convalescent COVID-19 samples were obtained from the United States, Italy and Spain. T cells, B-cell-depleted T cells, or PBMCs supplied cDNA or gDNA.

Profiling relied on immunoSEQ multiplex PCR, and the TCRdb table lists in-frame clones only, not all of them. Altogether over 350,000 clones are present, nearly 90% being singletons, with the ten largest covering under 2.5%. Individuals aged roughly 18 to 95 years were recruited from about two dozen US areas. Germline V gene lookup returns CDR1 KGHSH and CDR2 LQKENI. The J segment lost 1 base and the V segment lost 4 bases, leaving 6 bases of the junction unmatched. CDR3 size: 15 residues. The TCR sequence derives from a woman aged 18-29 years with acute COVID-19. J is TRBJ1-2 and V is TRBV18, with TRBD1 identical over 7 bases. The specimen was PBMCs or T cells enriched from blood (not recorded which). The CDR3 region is CASSRDRAVNYGYTF. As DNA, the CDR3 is TGTGCCAGCTCACGTGACAGGGCGGTTAACTATGGCTACACCTTC.